Listed here are 30 T cell receptor beta chains from one sample, sequenced in a study of immune heterogeneity within non-small cell lung tumors (dated by TCRdb to the late 2010s). TCRdb lists the instrument as HiSeq X Ten. The TCR beta CDR3 region was amplified with a multiplex PCR system whose first round of roughly 11 cycles used 32 V-gene forward primers and 13 J-gene reverse primers. TCRdb passed the public sequencing reads through fastp at Q25 and MiXCR, retaining productive beta sequences. Merged by CDR3 protein, the rows form single entries marked with the most common genes and DNA. In this sample the table shows 14,000 to 15,000 distinct CDR3 sequences, less than 35% of which occur a single time. 5% to 5.5% of the sample is taken by the ten largest. The TCR template was genomic DNA extracted from bulk tumor tissue, and roughly 600 ng of gDNA was amplified for each sample. During surgery, multiple biopsies were taken from each primary tumor and placed as far apart as possible within the tumor mass. The study cohort was described as untreated, and the patients were newly diagnosed NSCLC cases having curative surgery.

The specimen was lung tumor tissue. The origin of the receptors is a man aged 35 to 55 with non-small cell lung cancer.

This clonotype showed up just a few times. The genes are TRBV5-1 and TRBJ2-7; D unresolved. The germline V and J ends were trimmed by 4 bases and 4 bases, with 15 bases remaining between them. Germline V gene sequence: CDR1 SGHRS, CDR2 YFSETQ. The CDR3 extends over 14 amino acids. The CDR3 DNA sequence: TGCGCCAGCAGCCCAAGTGGCGGACGATACGAGCAGTACTTC. It codes for CASSPSGGRYEQYF.

Remarks on this clonotype: A much larger clone differs from this one at a single base, so this may be a read error. The CDR3 does not end in the conserved phenylalanine or tryptophan, so this is likely a read error. This sequence joins TRBV20-1 and TRBJ2-7; 10 bases are a match to TRBD2. The CDR3 sequence is 16 residues long. In germline, CDR1 is DFQATT, CDR2 SNEGSKA (reference sequence). J was trimmed by 0 bases and V by 1 base; bases with no gene match: 6. In DNA form, the CDR3 reads TGCAGTGCTAGAGGTGAACTAGCGGGATTCTCCTACGAGCAGTACTTA. Its protein product is CSARGELAGFSYEQYL.

The gene calls are TRBV5-4 and TRBJ2-7; maybe TRBD1 (5 bases). The length of the CDR3 is 12 residues. The germline CDR1 and CDR2 sequences are SGHNT and YYREEE (reference sequence). The V gene lost 3 bases and the J gene lost 3 bases, with 7 bases spanning the gap. CDR3 DNA sequence: TGTGCCAGCAGCTCTGACAGCTACGAGCAGTACTTC. The encoded protein is CASSSDSYEQYF. The variable domain in full, completed from reference TRBV5-4 and TRBJ2-7, reads ETGVTQSPTHLIKTRGQQVTLRCSSQSGHNTVSWYQQALGQGPQFIFQYYREEENGRGNFPPRFSGLQFPNYSSELNVNALELDDSALYLCASSSDSYEQYFGPGTRLTVT.

On this clonotype: This may stem from a read error, because a much larger clone lies one nucleotide away. V usage is TRBV6-5 and J usage is TRBJ2-3; D not certain. CDR1 MNHEY and CDR2 SVGAGI come from the germline V gene. The CDR3 contains 14 residues. The V gene lost 2 bases and the J gene lost 4 bases, with 10 bases spanning the gap. CDR3 bases: TGTGCCAGCAGTTACCGGACGGGCCCAGATACGCAGTATTTT. Amino acids: CASSYRTGPDTQYF.

This clonotype appeared many times. The chain joins TRBV15 to TRBJ1-2, with D possibly being TRBD1 (5 bases). The CDR3 is 16 amino acids. Trimming removed 0 bases at V and 8 bases at J, with 19 bases between. Germline V gene sequence: CDR1 LNHNV, CDR2 YYDKDF (reference sequence). The CDR3 region is CATSRDRGLFGEGYTF. The CDR3 DNA follows: TGTGCCACCAGCAGAGATAGGGGATTGTTCGGGGAGGGCTACACCTTC.

This clonotype was recorded at least ten times. The V and J genes are TRBV6-1 and TRBJ2-5, with D possibly matching TRBD1 (6 bases). Germline lookup yields CDR1 MNHNS and CDR2 SASEGT. V lost 7 bases and J 1 base, leaving 10 bases between the germline ends. The CDR3 totals 13 residues. This CDR3 reads CASNPQGQETQYF. The CDR3 coding sequence is TGTGCCAGCAACCCACAGGGCCAAGAGACCCAGTACTTC.

This clonotype has only one observation. In this CDR3 the conserved last residue, phenylalanine or tryptophan, is missing, so a read error is likely. The rearrangement links TRBV5-4 to TRBJ2-7; TRBD2 agrees at 8 bases. Germline V lookup: CDR1 SGHNT, CDR2 YYREEE (reference sequence). Trimming took 4 bases from V and 9 from J; bases not matched to a gene: 9. The CDR3 has 13 residues. This CDR3 is CASSQTGGAGQYS. In nucleotides, the CDR3 is TGTGCCAGCAGCCAAACCGGGGGGGCTGGGCAGTACTCC.

As concerns this clonotype: This may be a read error, as it is one base from a much larger clone. As DNA, the CDR3 is TGTGCCAGCAGGCTCTGGCGGATGGGTCTCTCCCCAGGGGTCGAGCAGTACTTC. This encodes CASRLWRMGLSPGVEQYF. The V gene is TRBV6-2 or TRBV6-3, the J gene TRBJ2-7; a possible D gene is TRBD1 (6 bases). The CDR3 extends over 18 amino acids. Trimming shortened V by 6 bases and J by 6 bases, and 30 bases separated the two germline ends. Germline V lookup: CDR1 MNHEY, CDR2 SVGEGT.

The genes are TRBV30 and TRBJ1-1; the D is unclear. The CDR3 has 12 amino acids. V gave up 0 bases and J gave up 8 bases, with 10 bases separating them. Germline V CDR1 and CDR2: GTSNPN, SVGIG (reference sequence). The CDR3 DNA follows: TGTGCCTGGAGTGTACTTTGGGCGGAAGCTTTCTTT. This encodes CAWSVLWAEAFF. Variable domain in full (rest from reference TRBV30 and TRBJ1-1): SQTIHQWPATLVQPVGSPLSLECTVEGTSNPNLYWYRQAAGRGLQLLFYSVGIGQISSEVPQNLSASRPQDRQFILSSKKLLLSDSGFYLCAWSVLWAEAFFGQGTRLTVV.

As concerns this clonotype: A read error is possible here, since a much larger clone lies one base away. The chain links TRBV6-1 to TRBJ2-1, with D possibly being TRBD1 (6 bases). CDR3 size: 15 residues. V lost 7 bases and J lost 0, with 13 bases in between. The germline V gene has CDR1 MNHNS and CDR2 SASEGT. The CDR3 DNA follows: TGTGCCAGCAACCAACAGGGAAGCTCCTACAATGAGCAGTTCTTC. It is translated as CASNQQGSSYNEQFF.

The sample holds many counts of this clonotype. The chain joins TRBV11-3 to TRBJ2-7, with a possible D match to TRBD1 (5 bases). Deletions cut 3 bases from V and 1 base from J, with 7 bases between. Germline V gene data show CDR1 as SGHNT and CDR2 as YENEEA. CDR3 length: 13 amino acids. CDR3 residues: CASSFGHSYEQYF. In DNA, the CDR3 is TGTGCCAGCAGCTTTGGACATTCCTACGAGCAGTACTTC.

This clonotype is termed medium-sized (0.01 to 0.1%). The genes are TRBV14 and TRBJ2-3, with TRBD2 matching 15 bases. Trimming took 5 bases from V and 6 from J; bases not matched to a gene: 18. The CDR3 covers 20 residues. The V gene's germline CDR1 is SGHDN and CDR2 FVKESK. CDR3 residues: CASSSYRSGTSGRLADTQYF. The CDR3 bases are TGTGCCAGCAGCTCCTATCGTTCAGGGACTAGCGGGAGGTTGGCCGATACGCAGTATTTT. Filled out from reference TRBV14 and TRBJ2-3, the complete variable domain reads EAGVTQFPSHSVIEKGQTVTLRCDPISGHDNLYWYRRVMGKEIKFLLHFVKESKQDESGMPNNRFLAERTGGTYSTLKVQPAELEDSGVYFCASSSYRSGTSGRLADTQYFGPGTRLTVL.

This clonotype showed up many times. The rearrangement links TRBV27 to TRBJ1-3; no reliable D call. V lost 2 bases, J lost 0 bases, and 8 bases lay in between. The germline V gene has CDR1 MNHEY and CDR2 SMNVEV (reference sequence). This CDR3 has 15 amino acids. CDR3 amino acids: CASSLHYSSGNTIYF. In DNA, the CDR3 is TGTGCCAGCAGTTTACACTACAGCTCTGGAAACACCATATATTTT.

This clonotype was seen a few times. The chain has TRBV18 and TRBJ1-1; 12 bases agree with TRBD1. CDR3 length equals 18 residues. J gave up 0 bases and V 4 bases, and 9 bases lay outside the gene matches. Germline V gene data show CDR1 as KGHSH and CDR2 as LQKENI. CDR3 in DNA: TGTGCCAGCTCACAAACCGGGACAGGGGGCGCGATGAACACTGAAGCTTTCTTT. Encoded protein: CASSQTGTGGAMNTEAFF. The full variable domain, rest sourced from reference TRBV18 and TRBJ1-1, is NAGVMQNPRHLVRRRGQEARLRCSPMKGHSHVYWYRQLPEEGLKFMVYLQKENIIDESGMPKERFSAEFPKEGPSILRIQQVVRGDSAAYFCASSQTGTGGAMNTEAFFGQGTRLTVV.

Note on this clonotype: A much larger clone differs by one base, so this may be a read error. The V call is TRBV6-9, the J call TRBJ1-2; D is perhaps TRBD1 (6 bases). The length of the CDR3 is 14 residues. Germline V gene lookup returns CDR1 MNHGY and CDR2 SVAAGI. Trimming removed 3 bases at V and 7 bases at J, with 15 bases between. The CDR3 here is CASSYWVGGFGYTF. CDR3 DNA sequence: TGTGCCAGCAGTTACTGGGTAGGGGGGTTTGGCTACACCTTC.

This clonotype occurred many times. This chain joins TRBV12-3 or TRBV12-4 and TRBJ2-3; D remains unclear. V lost 2 bases and J lost 2, with 8 bases in between. CDR3 size: 14 residues. CDR3 amino acids: CASSLSPDTDTQYF. DNA of the CDR3: TGTGCCAGCAGTTTAAGTCCTGACACAGATACGCAGTATTTT.

This clonotype appeared many times. This rearrangement joins TRBV5-5 to TRBJ1-5; D ambiguous. V was pared by 0 bases and J by 1 base, with 8 bases between. The CDR3 is made up of 15 amino acids. Germline V lookup: CDR1 SGHKS, CDR2 YYEKEE (reference sequence). This CDR3 is CASSLVDKSNQPQHF. The CDR3 DNA reads as TGTGCCAGCAGCTTGGTCGACAAAAGCAATCAGCCCCAGCATTTT.

V usage is TRBV6-5 and J usage is TRBJ2-3, with TRBD2 identical over 7 bases. The V gene end was trimmed by 2 bases and the J gene end by 6 bases; junction bases not matched to a gene: 11. The CDR3 is 16 residues long. Per the germline V gene, CDR1 is MNHEY and CDR2 is SVGAGI. CDR3 DNA sequence: TGTGCCAGCAGTTACGTGTCACAGACTAGCAGTGATACGCAGTATTTT. This sequence encodes CASSYVSQTSSDTQYF.

The genes are TRBV28 and TRBJ1-5, with 10 bases lining up with TRBD1. Germline CDR1 reads MDHEN; CDR2 reads SYDVKM. CDR3 size: 15 residues. With V trimmed by 7 bases and J by 2 bases, 5 bases remained unmatched. In DNA, the CDR3 is TGTGCCAGCAAGGGGGGGACAGGGGGCAATCAGCCCCAGCATTTT. Amino acid sequence: CASKGGTGGNQPQHF.

In its sample, this clonotype was seen many times. This chain links TRBV20-1 with TRBJ2-2, with D unresolved. Trimming pared 3 bases from V and 2 bases from J, leaving 7 bases between. Germline CDR1 and CDR2: DFQATT and SNEGSKA (reference sequence). CDR3 length: 13 amino acids. The CDR3 here is CSASPENTGELFF. CDR3 DNA sequence: TGCAGTGCTAGCCCGGAAAACACCGGGGAGCTGTTTTTT.

Within the sample, this clonotype is medium-sized. DNA for the CDR3: TGCAGTGCTAGAGTGGCGGTGGGAGGCTACACCTTC. This translates into CSARVAVGGYTF. This chain connects TRBV20-1 to TRBJ1-2; D is unclear. CDR3 length: 12 amino acids. Germline V gene sequence: CDR1 DFQATT, CDR2 SNEGSKA (reference sequence). V lost 1 base and J lost 8, with 11 bases in between.

The table lists this clonotype with a few counts. The chain couples TRBV4-2 to TRBJ1-2, with D hard to call. Germline V lookup: CDR1 LGHNA, CDR2 YNFKEQ. The CDR3 consists of 15 residues. V lost 0 bases and J lost 3, with 11 bases in between. The CDR3 reads CASSQDWQRDYGYTF. In nucleotides, the CDR3 is TGTGCCAGCAGCCAAGATTGGCAGAGGGACTATGGCTACACCTTC.

For this clonotype: Possible read error: a much larger clone is one base away. J is TRBJ2-1 and V is TRBV6-2 or TRBV6-3; TRBD2 matches at 9 bases. CDR1 and CDR2 (germline): MNHEY, SVGEGT. V lost 8 bases, J lost 5 bases, and 4 bases stayed unmatched. This CDR3 spans 13 amino acids. The CDR3 coding sequence is TGTGCCAGCTGGACTAGCGCAAACAATGAGCAGTTCTTC. Its protein product is CASWTSANNEQFF.

Of note for this clonotype: Given a much more abundant clone one base away, this may be a read error. The chain carries TRBV12-3 or TRBV12-4 and TRBJ1-5; no clear D. The CDR3 loop spans 13 amino acids. CDR3 protein: CASSLGRDHPQHF. In nucleotides, the CDR3 is TGTGCCAGCAGTTTAGGCCGGGATCATCCCCAGCATTTT.

The chain couples TRBV7-9 to TRBJ2-1, with a weak D call TRBD2 (5 bases). V was pared by 5 bases and J by 7 bases, with 18 bases between. This CDR3 spans 15 amino acids. Germline assignment: CDR1 SEHNR and CDR2 FQNEAQ (reference sequence). The CDR3 reads CASSQGGRLLNEQFF. CDR3 nucleotides: TGTGCCAGCAGCCAAGGAGGAAGGCTGTTGAATGAGCAGTTCTTC.

V is TRBV24-1 and J is TRBJ1-1; D uncertain. CDR3 length: 13 residues. Germline assignment: CDR1 KGHDR and CDR2 SFDVKD. The germline V and J ends were trimmed by 3 bases and 6 bases, with 10 bases remaining between them. The CDR3 nucleotides read TGTGCCACCAGTGATGACGGGGTTTCTGAAGCTTTCTTT. This translates into CATSDDGVSEAFF.

This clonotype came up many times. V is TRBV24-1 and J is TRBJ2-7; 11 positions match TRBD2. V was pared by 5 bases and J by 4 bases, with 12 bases of the junction left unmatched. This CDR3 contains 17 residues. The germline CDR1 and CDR2 sequences are KGHDR and SFDVKD. This chain's CDR3 is CATSAPLAGVGYYEQYF. The DNA for the CDR3 is TGTGCCACCAGTGCCCCACTAGCGGGGGTGGGGTATTACGAGCAGTACTTC.

This clonotype has a count of ten or more. This rearrangement joins TRBV20-1 to TRBJ2-6; D perhaps matches TRBD2 (7 bases). This CDR3 contains 13 residues. Germline assignment: CDR1 DFQATT and CDR2 SNEGSKA (reference sequence). The CDR3 is CGGALAGANVLTF. For the CDR3, the DNA is TGCGGGGGGGCGTTAGCTGGGGCCAACGTCCTGACTTTC.

This clonotype was found once. This chain uses TRBV6-4 with TRBJ2-1; 13 bases are a match to TRBD2. The CDR3 is made up of 15 amino acids. Unmatched junction bases numbered 11, after V lost 9 bases and J lost 9 bases. Germline values: CDR1 MRHNA, CDR2 SNTAGT. The CDR3 sequence: CARSQLAGGPGEQFF. The CDR3, as DNA: TGTGCCAGGAGCCAACTAGCGGGAGGGCCCGGTGAGCAGTTCTTC.

As concerns this clonotype: A clone one base away is much larger, so this may be a read error. The CDR3 is CASSYGSKAGHPQHF. CDR3 in DNA: TGTGCCAGCAGTTACGGGTCAAAGGCTGGTCATCCCCAGCATTTT. The chain carries TRBV6-5 and TRBJ1-5; no definite D call. V lost 2 bases and J lost 10, with 18 bases in between. This CDR3 is 15 amino acids long. Germline loops: CDR1 MNHEY, CDR2 SVGAGI.